This T cell receptor beta chain was identified in a study of cytomegalovirus exposure and HLA in healthy donors. This clone was recorded only once. Its cognate antigen is unknown. Whereas donors were nominally healthy upon sampling, unrecorded immune exposures were probable. Notes on the study in general: Excluded were some V segments that proved indistinguishable, including TRBV6-2 and TRBV6-3. Analysis was performed later, and it showed HLA-associated TCR beta chains to be more clonally expanded than equally common others. CMV serostatus was the only immune exposure information that was available.

Primers included in the PCR were 60 Vbeta and 13 Jbeta primers. Some clones are missing from TCRdb's copy, which holds only in-frame ones; the method was immunoSEQ multiplex PCR. The profile shows about 200,000 clones, roughly 79% of them singletons. The V and J ends lost 6 bases and 0 bases respectively, with 17 bases between them. Germline CDR1 reads MDHEN; CDR2 reads SYDVKM. This CDR3 is built from 17 residues. This receptor was taken from a man younger than 30 in good health and CMV-seronegative. Specimen: PBMCs. J is TRBJ1-4 and V is TRBV28; possibly TRBD1 for D (6 bases). The CDR3: CASSPPRQATTNEKLFF. For the CDR3, the DNA is TGTGCCAGCAGCCCACCCCGACAGGCAACAACTAATGAAAAACTGTTTTTT.